The rows below give T cell receptor beta chains drawn from one sample of a study of T cell responses to AZD1222 COVID-19 vaccine. Sequencing was performed with immunoSEQ multiplex PCR; in TCRdb, only in-frame clones are kept and a portion is missing. The repertoire holds about 90,000 clones, with around nine tenths as singletons. The source was peripheral blood, collected on day 0 of AZD1222 vaccination. These TCRs come from an adult in good health. Both conserved end residues are trimmed from each CDR3. Expanded clones are given a class, and other clones once, few, many or no size at all.

V	J	size	CDR3
TRBV4-2	TRBJ2-3	-	ASSASQGLAEGPQY
TRBV10-1	TRBJ2-4	-	ASHHLEALAKNIQY
TRBV6-1	TRBJ1-3	-	ASSESWGNTIY
TRBV4-1	TRBJ2-5	-	ASSQTTSGSPAQETQY
TRBV7-2	TRBJ1-3	-	ASSYQSSGNTIY
TRBV5-5	TRBJ1-5	-	ASSLWGEGNQPQH
TRBV19	TRBJ1-2	-	ASRDGQAVPYGYT
TRBV6-5	TRBJ1-2	-	ATTGLRGYT
TRBV5-1	TRBJ2-5	-	ASSWDRGKETQY
TRBV6-5	TRBJ2-1	-	ASRQLGTHEQF
TRBV3-1/TRBV3-2	TRBJ2-6	-	ASSQDPSGANVLT
TRBV2	TRBJ1-4	-	ASSDRPEPANEKLF
TRBV7-9	TRBJ2-1	-	ASRLDLTEQF
TRBV2	TRBJ2-3	-	ASSEGRGRTQY
TRBV2	TRBJ2-3	-	ASGGTLAPGTQY
TRBV29-1	TRBJ2-3	-	SVVPWGWVGRGTDTQY
TRBV19	TRBJ1-4	-	ASRSQGASTNEKLF
TRBV14	TRBJ1-1	-	ASSHDRVVGEAF
TRBV7-9	TRBJ1-2	-	ASSNPGLRRGGYT
TRBV29-1	TRBJ1-1	-	SVGGPSTAEAF
TRBV9	TRBJ1-4	-	ASSVGQGNEKLF
TRBV28	TRBJ1-1	-	ASSFFGGRDNTEAF
TRBV3-1/TRBV3-2	TRBJ2-5	-	ASSQSSGRASSETQY
TRBV12-3/TRBV12-4	TRBJ1-6	-	ASGTMGSPLH
TRBV19	TRBJ1-1	-	ASSPTGTLESF
TRBV18	TRBJ1-2	-	ASSPSSTGNYGYT
TRBV27	TRBJ1-1	-	ASSSQGNTEAF
TRBV29-1	TRBJ1-3	-	SVGQGAAGNTIY
TRBV12-3/TRBV12-4	TRBJ2-1	-	ASSPKSGLEQF
TRBV7-9	TRBJ2-1	-	ASSLDRYNEQF
TRBV18	TRBJ1-4	-	ASSPRTGQGSEKLF
TRBV5-1	TRBJ2-1	-	ASSWGGEQF
TRBV12-3/TRBV12-4	TRBJ2-7	-	ASSLQNSYEQY
TRBV5-4	TRBJ1-4	-	ASSTGGRNEKLF
TRBV28	TRBJ1-5	-	ASSLMSLVGLGNQPQH
TRBV3-1/TRBV3-2	TRBJ1-6	-	ASSPSKITGFIGFSSYNSPLH
TRBV4-1	TRBJ1-6	-	ASSPLGESPLH
TRBV7-9	TRBJ2-3	once	ASSLGSSGGSIGQY
TRBV19	TRBJ2-7	once	ASSIVRKPEDEQY
TRBV6-5	TRBJ1-1	-	ASMTVNTEAF
TRBV19	TRBJ1-1	-	ASTPAGTRDTEAF
TRBV28	TRBJ1-5	once	ASSLYRGAGGNQPQH
TRBV25-1	TRBJ1-4	few	ASSELVSGDNEKLF
TRBV25-1	TRBJ1-2	-	ASAAGTTPYGYT
TRBV20-1	TRBJ2-1	-	SASPLAGNKQF
TRBV5-4	TRBJ2-5	-	ASSLGQWETQY
TRBV2	TRBJ2-7	-	ASKISPFASDYEQY
TRBV7-2	TRBJ1-2	-	ASSLLSWGPYT
TRBV14	TRBJ2-1	-	ASSQAWREGHNEQF